This T cell receptor beta chain derives from a study of T cell responses to AZD1222 COVID-19 vaccine. There are 15 residues in the CDR3. The V gene's germline CDR1 is KGHSH and CDR2 LQKENI. V dropped 0 bases and J dropped 5; count of bases not matched to a gene: 6. Study results and caveats: Compared with day 0, the breadth and depth of the Spike-specific TCR repertoire rose significantly after two doses of AZD1222.

Points on this clone: Its antigen is still unknown.

Here immunoSEQ multiplex PCR was the method, and the copy in TCRdb shows in-frame clones only, minus some. The table shows about 150,000 clones, with more than 75% occurring only once. Sequenced material: peripheral blood, taken on day 0 of AZD1222 vaccination. The V and J genes are TRBV18 and TRBJ1-2; 7 bases align to TRBD1. The clonotype was recovered from an adult in good health. The CDR3 protein is CASSPPTGSVYGYTF. The CDR3 region has the DNA TGTGCCAGCTCACCACCGACAGGGTCAGTTTATGGCTACACCTTC.